Reported below is one T cell receptor (beta chain). Its target antigen remains unknown. Nothing much larger sits one base from this clone, and base qualities are not available. The entry originates in a study of shared clonotypes between healthy human individuals (dated by TCRdb to the early 2020s). For the wider study: The cohort included three men and a couple of women between 18 and 49 years of age. For each donor, CD4 naive and CD4 memory were each run on three plates, CD8 naive on two plates, and CD8 memory on one plate. The study deeply sequenced blood TCR repertoires of five healthy adults to estimate repertoire size and the extent of clonotype sharing between individuals. Different laboratories and diverse techniques were used to prepare libraries and sequence TCR repertoires, to increase sequencing depth and limit assay-specific biases. Each donor's leukapheresis produced roughly between roughly 0.85 and 10 billion PBMCs. General conclusions and limits of the study: Compared with non-shared clonotypes, clonotypes shared by all four sorted-subset donors had higher generation probabilities. Larger estimated clonotype richness was generally found for naive subsets than for memory subsets. Sampling was restricted to blood, and TCR repertoires in tissue are likely to differ from TCR repertoires in blood. Sharing across a few donors was observed for approximately 4.6% of naive CD4, 3.5% of naive CD8, 2% to 2.5% of memory CD4, and 0.4% of memory CD8 clonotypes. Based on pairwise subsampling, the degree of clonotype sharing among donors was expected to be affected by sequencing depth. The small number of donors limited the genetic and exposure-history diversity represented. Incomplete sequencing was indicated by rarefaction of sorted-subset datasets, despite the large sequencing depth.

Trimmed from V: 0 bases; trimmed from J: 4 bases; junction bases lacking a gene match: 2. The CDR3 sequence holds 15 residues, the cysteine and phenylalanine included. CDR3 DNA is the only sequence kept; it has 45 bases, read in frame from the first base. Sequences PRHDT (CDR1) and FYEKMQ (CDR2) are obtained from the germline V gene (reference sequence). Using the deep immunoSEQ assay, multiplex PCR amplified TCR CDR3 regions from genomic DNA. Genomic DNA extracted from each cell subset was distributed evenly over all wells of several immunoSEQ 96-well plates, and each plate served as one replicate. For sorted subsets, 200 to 250 ng of genomic DNA, equivalent to 25,000 to 35,000 T cell genomes, went into each replicate PCR. The purified libraries were quantified using a Qubit 3.0 fluorometer, sized with a Bioanalyzer 2100, and then quantified again using the KAPA Library Quantification kit. A separate single-read 150-cycle Illumina NextSeq 550 flow cell was used to sequence each immunoSEQ 96-well plate. Per the original workflow: Because only junctional sequences without quality scores were contained in the immunoSEQ output, filtering matching that applied to full-length reads could not be performed. To assign V/J genes and CDR3, sequences were annotated using PyIR, a Python wrapper for IgBLAST v1.9, with IMGT germline references. Reads with weak V/J assignments (E-value above 1e-6), missing CDR3, stop codons, out-of-frame junctions, or ambiguous translated residues were removed. A V3J clonotype was defined by an identical inferred V gene, J gene, and CDR3 amino acid sequence. To compute the percentage overlap between repertoires, the number of shared unique clonotypes was divided by the size of the smaller repertoire. Three approaches were used to assess repertoire richness: RTK rarefaction, the Chao1 estimator, and Recon v2.1 estimates of unobserved clonotypes. For all TCRbeta clonotypes obtained by the gDNA method from four donors, generation probabilities were computed with OLGA. Held by TCRdb, this immuneACCESS table contains in-frame sequences only and omits some clones. Under half of the omission traces to an unresolved V gene where checked; the cause of the rest is unknown. D and trimming come from the DNA, and the V and J calls and clone size come from that table. The sample table shows roughly 2.5 million clones, and 90% to 95% are seen once. Roughly 0.14% of the sample lies in the top ten.

Donors were healthy HIV-negative adults with no recently reported acute infections or vaccinations. Every donor was a Caucasian adult living in Nashville, Tennessee, USA. CD4+ T cells were enriched through magnetic negative selection, after which naive cells were positively selected on CD45RA and the remaining negative fraction served as the memory subset. Blood was collected by leukapheresis, and PBMCs were isolated by Ficoll-Histopaque density gradient centrifugation and then cryopreserved in liquid nitrogen vapor phase. Analytical flow cytometry was used to check the purity and quantity of each magnetically sorted T cell population. Genomic DNA was isolated from each sorted fraction and quantified by UV absorbance on a Nanodrop 2000c.

Sequenced sample: naive CD4+ T cells sorted from blood. Per the publication, the cell subset or site label means: CD45RA+ positively selected. The receptor comes from a man between 18 and 35 years old in good health. The rearranged segments are TRBV13 and TRBJ2-7; 11 junctional bases match TRBD1. This receptor carries the CDR3 CASSLGGTGGYEQYF. The DNA sequence is TGTGCCAGCAGCTTAGGCGGGACAGGGGGTTACGAGCAGTACTTC.